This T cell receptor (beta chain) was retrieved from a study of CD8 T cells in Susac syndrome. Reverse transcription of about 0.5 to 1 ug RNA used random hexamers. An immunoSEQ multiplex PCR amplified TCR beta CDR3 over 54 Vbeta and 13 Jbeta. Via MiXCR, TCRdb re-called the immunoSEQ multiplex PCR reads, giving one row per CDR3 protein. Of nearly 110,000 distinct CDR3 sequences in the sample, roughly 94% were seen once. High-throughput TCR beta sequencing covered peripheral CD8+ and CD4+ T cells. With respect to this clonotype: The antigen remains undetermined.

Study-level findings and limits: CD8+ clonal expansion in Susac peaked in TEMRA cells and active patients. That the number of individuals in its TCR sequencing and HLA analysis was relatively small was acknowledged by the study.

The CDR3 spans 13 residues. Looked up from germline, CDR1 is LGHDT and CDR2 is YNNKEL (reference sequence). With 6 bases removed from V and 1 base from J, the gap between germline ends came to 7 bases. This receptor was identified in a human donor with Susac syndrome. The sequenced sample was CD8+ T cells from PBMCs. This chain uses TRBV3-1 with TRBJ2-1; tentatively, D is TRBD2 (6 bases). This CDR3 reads CASSSGSYNEQFF. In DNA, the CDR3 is TGTGCCAGCAGTAGCGGATCCTACAATGAGCAGTTCTTC.